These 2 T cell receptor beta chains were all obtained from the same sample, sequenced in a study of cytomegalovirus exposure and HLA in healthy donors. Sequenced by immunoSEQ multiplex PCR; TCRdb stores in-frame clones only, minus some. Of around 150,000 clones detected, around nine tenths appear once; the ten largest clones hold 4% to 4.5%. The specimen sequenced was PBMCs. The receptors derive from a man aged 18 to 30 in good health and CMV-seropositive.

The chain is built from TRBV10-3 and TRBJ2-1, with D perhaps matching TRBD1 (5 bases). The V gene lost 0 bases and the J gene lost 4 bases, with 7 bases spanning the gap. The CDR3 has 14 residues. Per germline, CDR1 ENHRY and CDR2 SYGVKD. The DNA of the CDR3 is TGTGCCATCAGTGAGTCGAAGGGGTACAATGAGCAGTTCTTC. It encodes CAISESKGYNEQFF.

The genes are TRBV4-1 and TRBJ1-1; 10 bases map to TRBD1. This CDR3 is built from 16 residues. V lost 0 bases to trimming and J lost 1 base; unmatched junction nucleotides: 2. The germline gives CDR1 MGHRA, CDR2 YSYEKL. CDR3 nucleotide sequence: TGCGCCAGCAGCCAAGATCGGGACAGGGGGAACACTGAAGCTTTCTTT. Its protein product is CASSQDRDRGNTEAFF.